A single sample gave rise to the 20 T cell receptor beta chains below, sequenced in a study of T cells in women clearing cervical HPV infection. Profiled with immunoSEQ multiplex PCR; TCRdb holds only in-frame clones, not every one. This table lists about 22,000 clones. Source material: blood buffy coat. Every receptor here comes from a woman between 18 and 69 years old with a cervical HPV16 infection that either progressed to CIN3+ or cleared (not recorded which).

Concerning this clone: The DNA ends 3 residues before the CDR3 does, and the rest of the CDR3 is filled in from the germline J gene. The genes are TRBV7-2 and TRBJ2-2, with D maybe TRBD2 (6 bases). The CDR3 sequence is 14 residues long. Between the trimmed V and J ends, which lost 3 bases and 2 bases, there was a span of 7 bases. Germline CDR1 and CDR2: SGHTA and FQGNSA. Partial CDR3 DNA: TGTGCCAGCAGCTTGGGACTTAACACCGGGGAG. Its translation: CASSLGLNTGE. The complete CDR3 sequence is CASSLGLNTGELFF.

Concerning this clone: The CDR3 end falls 3 residues outside the read, so it is completed with the germline J gene. This chain connects TRBV20-1 to TRBJ1-1; unclear D gene. The germline V gene has CDR1 DFQATT and CDR2 SNEGSKA (reference sequence). The CDR3 extends over 15 amino acids. The V and J ends lost 0 bases and 0 bases respectively, with 11 bases between them. The CDR3: CSARDRPGMNTEAFF. The DNA read from the CDR3 is TGCAGTGCTAGAGATAGGCCGGGGATGAACACTGAA.

A note on this clone: Sequencing ends 3 residues short of the CDR3 end; the germline J gene provides the rest. This chain links TRBV19 with TRBJ2-1; TRBD1 agrees at 10 bases. Losses at the gene ends were 0 bases for V and 8 bases for J; bases not matched to a gene: 4. Germline CDR1 LNHDA, CDR2 SQIVND (reference sequence). This CDR3 spans 15 amino acids. The covered CDR3 bases are TGTGCCAGTAGTATAGAGCAGGGGACAGGGGATGAG. It codes for CASSIEQGTGDE. The whole CDR3 protein is CASSIEQGTGDEQFF.

Worth noting for this clone: With the read ending 3 residues before the CDR3 end, the germline J gene is used to fill in that end. V and J are TRBV20-1 and TRBJ2-1; the match to TRBD2 covers 10 bases. V lost 6 bases, J lost 7 bases, and 9 bases stayed unmatched. CDR3 size: 14 residues. Germline CDR1 DFQATT, CDR2 SNEGSKA (reference sequence). Here the CDR3 reads CSARTSGFYNEQFF. The CDR3 bases that were read are TGCAGTGCGAGGACTAGCGGTTTCTATAATGAG.

As to this clone: From the germline J gene comes the end of the CDR3, since the read stops 3 residues before it. This rearrangement joins TRBV20-1 to TRBJ2-3; no clear D. Germline V gene sequence: CDR1 DFQATT, CDR2 SNEGSKA (reference sequence). The CDR3 totals 15 residues. The V end was cut by 3 bases, the J end by 0 bases, with 13 bases between. The covered CDR3 bases are TGCAGTGCTAGGCACGCAGGCACTAGCACAGATACG. Amino acids: CSARHAGTSTDT. The complete CDR3 reads CSARHAGTSTDTQYF.

To note about this clone: With the read ending 3 residues before the CDR3 end, the germline J gene is used to fill in that end. The chain combines TRBV10-3 with TRBJ2-2; D is undetermined. This CDR3 has 14 residues. CDR1 is ENHRY, CDR2 SYGVKD, per germline. Incomplete CDR3 DNA: TGTGCCATAGCCCGAGATCCAACTAATGAAAAG. Protein product: CAIARDPTNEK. The full CDR3 is CAIARDPTNEKLFF.

Of note for this clone: Read data end 3 residues before the CDR3 end; the end is taken from the germline J gene. The V and J genes are TRBV12-5 and TRBJ2-2, with D perhaps matching TRBD1 (5 bases). The CDR3 is 16 amino acids. V lost 2 bases, J lost 1 base, and 11 bases lay in between. CDR1 and CDR2 (germline): LGHNT, FRNRAP. CDR3 DNA (partial): TGTGCTAGTGGTTTGTTCCCGCAGGGGAACACCGGGGAG. Amino acid sequence: CASGLFPQGNTGE. The complete CDR3 reads CASGLFPQGNTGELFF.

The CDR3 bases that were read are TGCGCCAGCAGCCGGACAGGGGTCGGCAATCAGCCC. The encoded protein is CASSRTGVGNQP. The entire CDR3 protein is CASSRTGVGNQPQHF. This chain links TRBV5-1 with TRBJ1-5, with 9 bases that match TRBD1. The CDR3 end is not reached by the read, which stops 3 residues before it; the germline J gene fills it in. CDR1 and CDR2 from the germline V gene are SGHRS and YFSETQ. This CDR3 spans 15 amino acids. The V gene end was trimmed by 4 bases and the J gene end by 2 bases; junction bases not matched to a gene: 4.

As for this clone: With the read ending 3 residues before the CDR3 end, the germline J gene is used to fill in that end. The chain carries TRBV13 and TRBJ2-7, with TRBD2 matching 9 bases. V shed 4 bases and J 1 base; nucleotides not matched to a gene: 2. The CDR3 runs to 14 residues. Germline values: CDR1 PRHDT, CDR2 FYEKMQ (reference sequence). CDR3 bases read: TGTGCCAGCAGCTCCAGCGGGGGGTCCTACGAG. Amino acid sequence: CASSSSGGSYE. The whole CDR3 reads CASSSSGGSYEQYF. The whole variable domain, remainder taken from reference TRBV13 and TRBJ2-7, is AAGVIQSPRHLIKEKRETATLKCYPIPRHDTVYWYQQGPGQDPQFLISFYEKMQSDKGSIPDRFSAQQFSDYHSELNMSSLELGDSALYFCASSSSGGSYEQYFGPGTRLTVT.

With regard to this clone: The CDR3 end falls 3 residues outside the read, so it is completed with the germline J gene. V is TRBV19 and J is TRBJ1-2; D gene unclear. The CDR3 totals 15 residues. Trimming left V 4 bases short and J 0 bases short, with 12 bases between. Germline lookup yields CDR1 LNHDA and CDR2 SQIVND (reference sequence). CDR3 amino acids: CASSKGFGANYGYTF. The CDR3 bases that were read are TGTGCCAGTAGTAAAGGGTTTGGTGCTAACTATGGC.

Comment on this clone: The read stops 3 residues short of the end of the CDR3; the missing end is completed from the germline J gene. The rearrangement joins TRBV18 to TRBJ2-4; TRBD1 matches 7 bases. CDR3 length: 14 residues. Germline CDR1 is KGHSH and CDR2 is LQKENI. The covered CDR3 bases are TGTGCCAGCTCATCGAAAGGACAGGACCGTGGT. It yields the protein CASSSKGQDRG. The complete CDR3 protein is CASSSKGQDRGQYF.

Concerning this clone: Coverage ceases 3 residues before the CDR3 finishes, and the germline J gene fills in the end. The chain has TRBV30 and TRBJ2-2; 7 positions agree with TRBD1. V trimming: 5 bases; J trimming: 7 bases; junction bases outside the gene matches: 10. This CDR3 has 14 amino acids. Germline V CDR1 and CDR2: GTSNPN, SVGIG (reference sequence). The part of the CDR3 DNA that was read is TGTGCCTGGGGGGCGACAGGGAACGGCGGGGAG. Translating it yields CAWGATGNGGE. The CDR3, in full, reads CAWGATGNGGELFF.

For this clone: The observed sequence ends 3 residues before the CDR3 terminus, with the missing tail filled in from the germline J gene. The chain employs TRBV20-1 and TRBJ1-1; 7 bases match TRBD1. V lost 4 bases, J lost 1 base, and 3 bases stayed unmatched. Germline CDR1 and CDR2: DFQATT and SNEGSKA (reference sequence). CDR3 length: 13 residues. Here the CDR3 reads CSATRTGNTEAFF. CDR3 bases read: TGCAGTGCTACACGGACAGGGAACACTGAA.

Comments on this clone: The read is 3 residues too short to cover the CDR3 end, so that end is filled in from the germline J gene. The rearrangement links TRBV11-2 to TRBJ1-2, with 8 bases aligning to TRBD1. V lost 5 bases to trimming and J lost 3 bases; unmatched junction nucleotides: 8. CDR3 size: 15 residues. Germline assignment: CDR1 SGHAT and CDR2 FQNNGV. CDR3: CASSLDRAIYYGYTF. CDR3 bases read: TGTGCCAGCAGCCTGGACAGGGCAATATACTATGGC.

On this clone itself: The read falls 3 residues short of the CDR3 end, and the missing part is taken from the germline J gene. J is TRBJ2-1 and V is TRBV5-1, with 12 positions matching TRBD2. CDR3 size: 16 residues. Germline V gives CDR1 SGHRS, CDR2 YFSETQ. Trimming at V came to 3 bases and at J to 2 bases, leaving 3 bases not matched to a gene. The CDR3 DNA, read in part, is TGCGCCAGCAGCTCCGCTAGCGGGAGGGCCTACAATGAG. Its protein is CASSSASGRAYNE. The whole CDR3 protein reads CASSSASGRAYNEQFF.

Of note for this clone: A junction boundary mismatches the germline segment, possibly from a read error. The CDR3 is cut off 3 residues early in the read; its end comes from the germline J gene. V gene TRBV4-1 combines with J gene TRBJ1-2, with a weak D call TRBD1 (6 bases). CDR1 is MGHRA and CDR2 is YSYEKL in the germline V gene. This CDR3 region has 15 residues. Incomplete CDR3 DNA: TGCACCAGCAGCCGTAACCGGACAGCTAACTATGGC. Translated: CTSSRNRTANYG. The full CDR3 sequence reads CTSSRNRTANYGYTF.

Partial CDR3 DNA: TGCAGCGTCCGTCCGCAGGACACTGAA. Encoded protein: CSVRPQDTE. The full CDR3 sequence reads CSVRPQDTEAFF. V and J are TRBV29-1 and TRBJ1-1, with D uncertain. The sequence runs out 3 residues before the end of the CDR3; the remainder is reconstructed from the germline J gene. V was cut by 6 bases and J by 3 bases, with 11 bases left in between. This CDR3 is 12 amino acids long. Germline lookup yields CDR1 SQVTM and CDR2 ANQGSEA.

To note about this clone: A read error may produce the germline difference seen at one junction end. The read stops 3 residues short of the end of the CDR3; the missing end is completed from the germline J gene. The chain recombines TRBV18 with TRBJ2-5; the D gene is possibly TRBD2 (6 bases). The CDR3 runs to 15 residues. CDR1 is KGHSH, CDR2 LQKENI, per germline. CDR3 amino acids: CASAPRERSQETQYF. The covered CDR3 bases are TGTGCCAGCGCACCACGGGAGCGGAGCCAAGAGACC.

To note about this clone: The read terminates 3 residues before the CDR3 end, so the remaining end is supplied by the germline J gene. The chain has TRBV5-1 and TRBJ2-2, with D possibly TRBD1 on 6 matching bases. The CDR3 extends over 14 amino acids. CDR1 and CDR2 from the germline V gene are SGHRS and YFSETQ. CDR3 loop: CASSLGGTDEKLFF. The CDR3 DNA, read in part, is TGCGCCAGCAGCCTAGGGGGAACCGATGAAAAG.

About this clone: The read ends 3 residues shy of where the CDR3 ends; the end is completed using the germline J gene. The chain has TRBV18 and TRBJ1-2, with a tentative D call TRBD1 (6 bases). This CDR3 is built from 13 residues. Looked up from germline, CDR1 is KGHSH and CDR2 is LQKENI. CDR3 DNA (partial): TGTGCCAGCTCACCGAGGACAGTAGAAGGC. It encodes CASSPRTVEG. The full CDR3 reads CASSPRTVEGYTF.